This entry describes one T cell receptor beta chain. The antigen is undetermined. The data were taken from a study of cytomegalovirus exposure and HLA in healthy donors. The study, taken as a whole, reports: According to a later analysis, most TCR beta chains associated with CMV appeared HLA-restricted.

60 Vbeta and 13 Jbeta primers were used in PCR. Method: immunoSEQ multiplex PCR; TCRdb's copy keeps in-frame clones and lacks some. Here the sample spans about 200,000 clones, around four fifths being singletons. Trimming left V 0 bases short and J 0 bases short, with 7 bases between. CDR3 length equals 15 residues. CDR1 MRHNA and CDR2 SNTAGT come from the germline V gene. This sequence was found in a boy aged 2-9 years in good health and CMV-seronegative. The sample taken for sequencing was PBMCs. This chain uses TRBV6-4 with TRBJ2-3; D remains ambiguous. The CDR3 spells CASSDSADSTDTQYF. CDR3 in DNA: TGTGCCAGCAGTGACTCGGCAGATAGCACAGATACGCAGTATTTT.